The clone carrying this TCR beta chain occurred once. Its specificity is unknown. Via MiXCR, TCRdb re-called the reads, giving one row per CDR3 protein. Of around 900,000 distinct CDR3 sequences listed, 31% are singletons. These data belong to a study of T cell repertoires in cytomegalovirus infection. Study context: Evidence of both CMV infection and a matching HLA type came from public TCR beta signatures.

Trimming took off 7 bases at V and 0 bases at J, with 13 bases between the two ends. CDR1 is SNHLY and CDR2 is FYNNEI in the germline V gene. The CDR3 consists of 15 residues. Study results and caveats: Clonotypes of TCR beta that were HLA-C-restricted and CMV-specific dominated the ex vivo response.

V is TRBV2 and J is TRBJ1-5; D not certain. Here the sequenced sample was cultured CD8+ T cells from PBMCs, taken from culture after CMV antigen stimulation. This sequence was found in a human donor in good health (CMV status not recorded). Some clones in this sample may be carry-over from other donors' samples. The chain's CDR3 is CASKPRDYSNQPQHF. In nucleotides, the CDR3 is TGTGCCAGCAAACCACGAGATTATAGCAATCAGCCCCAGCATTTT.